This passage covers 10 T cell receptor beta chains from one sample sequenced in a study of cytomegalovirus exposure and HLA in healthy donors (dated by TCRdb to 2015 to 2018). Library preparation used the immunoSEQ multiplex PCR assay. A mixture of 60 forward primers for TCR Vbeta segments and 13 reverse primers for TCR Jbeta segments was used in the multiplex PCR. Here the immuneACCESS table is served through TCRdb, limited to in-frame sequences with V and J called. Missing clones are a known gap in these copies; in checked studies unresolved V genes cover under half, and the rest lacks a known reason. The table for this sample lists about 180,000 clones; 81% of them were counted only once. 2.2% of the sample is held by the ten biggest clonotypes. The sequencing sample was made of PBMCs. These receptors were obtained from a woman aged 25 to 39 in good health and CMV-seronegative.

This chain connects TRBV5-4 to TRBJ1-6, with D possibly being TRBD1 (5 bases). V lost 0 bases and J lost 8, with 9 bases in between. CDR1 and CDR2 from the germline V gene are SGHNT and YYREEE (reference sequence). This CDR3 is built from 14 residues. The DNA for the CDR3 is TGTGCCAGCAGCTTGGGACAGAAGGATTCACCCCTCCACTTT. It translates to CASSLGQKDSPLHF.

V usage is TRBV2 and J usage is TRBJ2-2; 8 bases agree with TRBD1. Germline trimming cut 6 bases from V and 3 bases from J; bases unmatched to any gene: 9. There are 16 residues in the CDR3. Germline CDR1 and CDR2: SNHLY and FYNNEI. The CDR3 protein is CASRIAGQGYTGELFF. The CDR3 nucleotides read TGTGCCAGCAGAATTGCCGGACAGGGATACACCGGGGAGCTGTTTTTT.

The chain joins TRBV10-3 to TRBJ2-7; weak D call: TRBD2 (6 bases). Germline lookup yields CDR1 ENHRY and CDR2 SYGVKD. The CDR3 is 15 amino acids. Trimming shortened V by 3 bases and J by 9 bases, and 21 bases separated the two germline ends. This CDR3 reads CAISEGVGTDSRQYF. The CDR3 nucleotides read TGTGCCATCAGTGAAGGGGTAGGGACTGACTCCAGGCAGTACTTC.

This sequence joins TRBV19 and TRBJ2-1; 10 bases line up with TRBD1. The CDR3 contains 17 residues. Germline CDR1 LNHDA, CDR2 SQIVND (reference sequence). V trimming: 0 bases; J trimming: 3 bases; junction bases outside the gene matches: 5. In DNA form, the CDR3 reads TGTGCCAGTAGTATAGAAGGGACAGGGGACCGCTACAATGAGCAGTTCTTC. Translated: CASSIEGTGDRYNEQFF.

CDR3 sequence (DNA): TGTGCCAGCGCCCTAGCTGGGGCCAACGTCCTGACTTTC. This codes for CASALAGANVLTF. The chain has TRBV9 and TRBJ2-6; D is ambiguous. The V gene lost 7 bases and the J gene lost 2 bases, with 7 bases spanning the gap. Germline V gives CDR1 SGDLS, CDR2 YYNGEE. The CDR3 has 13 amino acids.

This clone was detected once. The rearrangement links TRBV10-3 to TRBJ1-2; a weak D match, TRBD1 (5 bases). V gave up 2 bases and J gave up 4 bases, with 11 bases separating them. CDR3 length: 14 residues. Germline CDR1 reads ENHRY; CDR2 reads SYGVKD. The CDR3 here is CAISELATVYGYTF. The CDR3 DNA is TGTGCCATCAGTGAGCTTGCGACAGTCTATGGCTACACCTTC.

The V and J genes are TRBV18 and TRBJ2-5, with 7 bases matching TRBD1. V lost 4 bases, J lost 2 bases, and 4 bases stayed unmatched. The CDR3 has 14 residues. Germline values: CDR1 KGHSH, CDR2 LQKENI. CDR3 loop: CASSLGTEQETQYF. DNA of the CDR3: TGTGCCAGCTCACTGGGGACAGAACAAGAGACCCAGTACTTC.

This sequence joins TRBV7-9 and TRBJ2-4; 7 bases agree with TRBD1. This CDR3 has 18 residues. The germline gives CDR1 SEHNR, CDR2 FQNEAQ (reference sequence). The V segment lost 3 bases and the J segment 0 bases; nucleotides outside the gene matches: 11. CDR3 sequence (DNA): TGTGCCAGCAGCTTTTGGCAGGGGGAGAGGTCAGCCAAAAACATTCAGTACTTC. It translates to CASSFWQGERSAKNIQYF.

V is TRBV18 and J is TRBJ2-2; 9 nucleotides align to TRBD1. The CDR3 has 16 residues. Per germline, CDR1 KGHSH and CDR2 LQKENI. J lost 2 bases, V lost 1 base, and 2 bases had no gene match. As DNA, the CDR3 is TGTGCCAGCTCACCACAGGGACAGGGAAACACCGGGGAGCTGTTTTTT. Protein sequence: CASSPQGQGNTGELFF.

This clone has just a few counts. In DNA, the CDR3 is TGTGCCAGCTCACCAGGTTACGCGGGCGTCGAAAAACTGTTTTTT. This gives the protein CASSPGYAGVEKLFF. V and J are TRBV18 and TRBJ1-4, with D hard to call. The CDR3 is 15 amino acids. V gave up 2 bases and J gave up 8 bases, with 15 bases separating them. The germline gives CDR1 KGHSH, CDR2 LQKENI.